The 32 T cell receptor beta chains presented below share a single source sample, sequenced in a study of T cell repertoires in cytomegalovirus infection. TCRdb processed the reads anew with MiXCR; each CDR3 protein has one entry. The table lists roughly 630,000 distinct CDR3 sequences, 20% to 25% of them singletons. The specimen was CD8+ T cells from PBMCs. The receptors were gathered from a human donor in good health (CMV status not recorded). Some clones in this sample may be carry-over from other donors' samples.

On this clonotype itself: A much larger clone lies a single base off, so this may be a read error. V gene TRBV7-9 combines with J gene TRBJ2-1; D may be TRBD1 (6 bases). CDR3 size: 18 residues. Per the germline V gene, CDR1 is SEHNR and CDR2 is FQNEAQ (reference sequence). The CDR3 spells CVSLTSVGAFISYNEQFF. DNA for the CDR3: TGTGTCAGCCTAACGAGCGTGGGGGCCTTCATCTCCTACAATGAGCAGTTCTTC. Full variable domain (missing parts from reference TRBV7-9 and TRBJ2-1): DTGVSQNPRHKITKRGQNVTFRCDPISEHNRLYWYRQTLGQGPEFLTYFQNEAQLEKSRLLSDRFSAERPKGSFSTLEIQRTEQGDSAMYLCVSLTSVGAFISYNEQFFGPGTRLTVL.

In its sample, this clonotype was seen many times. The chain combines TRBV6-2 or TRBV6-3 with TRBJ1-1; D is perhaps TRBD1 (6 bases). Germline V gives CDR1 MNHEY, CDR2 SVGEGT. This CDR3 region has 16 residues. V gave up 5 bases and J gave up 1 base, with 17 bases separating them. The CDR3 here is CASSPVRGLTNTEAFF. CDR3 in DNA: TGTGCCAGCAGTCCCGTCAGGGGTCTAACGAACACTGAAGCTTTCTTT.

This clonotype has a count of ten or more. The chain couples TRBV7-3 to TRBJ1-4; 9 nucleotides agree with TRBD1. Unmatched junction bases numbered 8, after V lost 5 bases and J lost 7 bases. The germline gives CDR1 SGHTA, CDR2 FQGTGA. The CDR3 totals 15 residues. DNA for the CDR3: TGTGCCAGCAGCACTGCCGGGACAGGGAGTGAAAAACTGTTTTTT. Amino acids: CASSTAGTGSEKLFF.

This chain's CDR3 is CASSQAHPIRQAAYNEQFF. The CDR3 coding sequence is TGTGCCAGCAGCCAAGCCCATCCTATTCGACAGGCCGCCTACAATGAGCAGTTCTTC. The rearrangement uses TRBV14 and TRBJ2-1; TRBD1 is a possible D gene (6 bases). The CDR3 runs to 19 residues. From germline, CDR1 is SGHDN and CDR2 FVKESK. V dropped 1 base and J dropped 2 bases, with 21 bases sitting between them.

In its sample, this clonotype was seen many times. This chain uses TRBV7-6 with TRBJ2-5, with 13 nucleotides matching TRBD2. Germline trimming cut 1 base from V and 2 bases from J; bases unmatched to any gene: 1. From germline, CDR1 is SGHVS and CDR2 FNYEAQ. The CDR3 is made up of 16 amino acids. The CDR3 DNA sequence: TGTGCCAGCAGCTTAGGGACTAGCGGGGGTCAAGAGACCCAGTACTTC. It encodes CASSLGTSGGQETQYF.

This clonotype was found a few times. The CDR3 DNA follows: TGCAGCGGACGGGTTATGAACACTGAAGCTTTCTTT. It yields the protein CSGRVMNTEAFF. V is TRBV29-1 and J is TRBJ1-1, with D unclear. The CDR3 has 12 residues. CDR1 is SQVTM and CDR2 is ANQGSEA in the germline V gene. Trimming cost V 7 bases and J 0 bases, with 9 bases left between them.

In its sample, this clonotype was seen a few times. The genes are TRBV2 and TRBJ2-3; TRBD2 is a possible D gene (6 bases). The germline CDR1 and CDR2 sequences are SNHLY and FYNNEI. The CDR3 has 15 residues. The ends were cut back, 5 bases at V and 5 bases at J, with 17 bases in the middle. In DNA, the CDR3 is TGTGCCAGCAGTTTGGACGGAGGGAAGATAGATACGCAGTATTTT. This codes for CASSLDGGKIDTQYF.

This chain links TRBV4-1 with TRBJ2-1, with 14 bases aligning to TRBD2. With V trimmed by 3 bases and J by 9 bases, 7 bases remained unmatched. The CDR3 has 16 residues. The germline V gene encodes CDR1 MGHRA and CDR2 YSYEKL. For the CDR3, the DNA is TGCGCCAGCAGCCACCCGACTAGCGGGGGGGCCGTTGAGCAGTTCTTC. Encoded protein: CASSHPTSGGAVEQFF.

In its sample, this clonotype was seen many times. The chain links TRBV7-8 to TRBJ2-1, with 14 nucleotides matching TRBD2. Germline CDR1 is SGHVS and CDR2 is FQNEAQ. V was clipped by 6 bases and J by 7 bases; unmatched bases: 8. The CDR3 is 16 residues long. The CDR3 loop is CASSRSGTSGGNEQFF. DNA for the CDR3: TGTGCCAGCAGTCGCTCTGGGACTAGCGGGGGAAATGAGCAGTTCTTC.

The chain couples TRBV7-4 to TRBJ2-7, with unresolved D. This CDR3 is 12 amino acids long. Trimming stripped 4 bases from V and 4 bases from J, with 8 bases between. Germline assignment: CDR1 SGHVT and CDR2 SQSDAQ. The CDR3 loop is CASSSKGYEQYV. The CDR3 DNA sequence: TGTGCCAGCAGCTCTAAGGGATACGAGCAGTACGTC.

This clonotype was seen ten or more times. This chain connects TRBV10-3 to TRBJ2-7; 7 positions match TRBD1. This CDR3 has 15 amino acids. V trimming: 6 bases; J trimming: 9 bases; junction bases outside the gene matches: 17. Germline lookup yields CDR1 ENHRY and CDR2 SYGVKD. CDR3 nucleotide sequence: TGTGCCATCAGGAAGGGCTTCGGTGGGACAGTGGGGCAGTACGTC. Amino acids: CAIRKGFGGTVGQYV.

The sample holds many counts of this clonotype. The chain couples TRBV7-3 to TRBJ2-1; D is unclear. The CDR3 has 13 amino acids. Trimming removed 3 bases from V and 2 bases from J, with 5 bases in between. Per the germline V gene, CDR1 is SGHTA and CDR2 is FQGTGA. This CDR3 reads CASSFRTYNEQFF. DNA for the CDR3: TGTGCCAGCAGCTTTCGGACCTACAATGAGCAGTTCTTC.

This clonotype has just a few counts. The rearrangement joins TRBV4-2 to TRBJ2-1; the D gene is possibly TRBD2 (6 bases). The germline V gene has CDR1 LGHNA and CDR2 YNFKEQ. Trimming stripped 0 bases from V and 4 bases from J, with 13 bases between. The CDR3 is made up of 16 amino acids. CDR3 nucleotide sequence: TGTGCCAGCAGCCAAGAAAGGGAGGTCAGATACAATGAGCAGTTCTTC. Its protein is CASSQEREVRYNEQFF.

The DNA of the CDR3 is TGCAGTGCCCCGTCGGACAGGCAATCTAGCACAGATACGCAGTATTTT. It translates to CSAPSDRQSSTDTQYF. The chain employs TRBV20-1 and TRBJ2-3; 7 bases agree with TRBD1. V dropped 6 bases and J dropped 0; count of bases not matched to a gene: 12. Germline-derived CDR1 and CDR2 are DFQATT and SNEGSKA (reference sequence). The CDR3 runs 16 residues.

There are a few counts of this clonotype. The chain is built from TRBV10-1 and TRBJ1-1; 10 nucleotides line up with TRBD1. The V segment lost 0 bases and the J segment 8 bases; nucleotides outside the gene matches: 9. Germline assignment: CDR1 WNHNN and CDR2 SYGVQD (reference sequence). The CDR3 contains 16 residues. The DNA for the CDR3 is TGCGCCAGCAGTGAGTCGACAGGGGGCAGGGGATTAGAAGCTTTCTTT. It encodes CASSESTGGRGLEAFF.

In its sample, this clonotype was seen many times. This sequence joins TRBV7-8 and TRBJ1-5; TRBD1 aligns across 7 bases. CDR3 length: 16 residues. The V segment lost 1 base and the J segment 3 bases; nucleotides outside the gene matches: 6. Germline V gene data show CDR1 as SGHVS and CDR2 as FQNEAQ. The CDR3 DNA is TGTGCCAGCAGCTTAGGACAGGGTCGAGACAATCAGCCCCAGCATTTT. Protein product: CASSLGQGRDNQPQHF.

V gene TRBV7-9 combines with J gene TRBJ2-3; D unresolved. Germline CDR1 reads SEHNR; CDR2 reads FQNEAQ (reference sequence). With 1 base removed from V and 6 bases from J, the gap between germline ends came to 8 bases. CDR3 size: 13 residues. CDR3 DNA sequence: TGTGCCAGCAGCTTAGTTGCCCCTGATACGCAGTATTTT. As protein: CASSLVAPDTQYF.

In this sample, this clonotype turned up many times. The CDR3 protein is CASRPLWTSDTQYF. For the CDR3, the DNA is TGTGCCAGCCGCCCTTTGTGGACAAGCGATACGCAGTATTTT. This chain uses TRBV12-3 or TRBV12-4 with TRBJ2-3; possibly TRBD1 for D (5 bases). V gave up 8 bases and J gave up 6 bases, with 18 bases separating them. CDR3 length: 14 amino acids.

Comments on this clonotype: This may be a read error: a much more frequent sequence differs by one nucleotide. This rearrangement joins TRBV28 to TRBJ2-7; 7 bases are shared with TRBD1. V trimming: 5 bases; J trimming: 4 bases; junction bases outside the gene matches: 5. CDR3 length: 13 amino acids. CDR1 is MDHEN and CDR2 is SYDVKM in the germline V gene. The CDR3 is CASSLLRGYEQYV. In nucleotides, the CDR3 is TGTGCCAGCAGTCTTCTCAGGGGGTACGAGCAGTACGTC.

The chain uses TRBV27 and TRBJ2-7; possibly TRBD2 for D (6 bases). Looked up from germline, CDR1 is MNHEY and CDR2 is SMNVEV (reference sequence). V was shortened by 6 bases and J by 4 bases, with 13 bases between the two germline ends. The CDR3 consists of 13 residues. The CDR3 DNA follows: TGTGCCAGCAGCTGGGGGGTTGGGTACGAGCAGTACTTC. Translating it yields CASSWGVGYEQYF.

The gene calls are TRBV29-1 and TRBJ2-2; D is ambiguous. With 1 base removed from V and 0 bases from J, the gap between germline ends came to 6 bases. In germline, CDR1 is SQVTM, CDR2 ANQGSEA. There are 14 residues in the CDR3. CDR3 coding DNA: TGCAGCGTTGAAGGCCGCCCGAACACCGGGGAGCTGTTTTTT. This codes for CSVEGRPNTGELFF.

This clonotype appeared a few times. V and J are TRBV27 and TRBJ2-5, with D perhaps TRBD1 or TRBD2 (6 bases each). The CDR3 spans 15 residues. Per germline, CDR1 MNHEY and CDR2 SMNVEV (reference sequence). The V end was cut by 6 bases, the J end by 1 base, with 15 bases between. Here the CDR3 reads CASSPWRGSQETQYF. Here the CDR3 DNA reads TGTGCCAGCAGCCCTTGGAGGGGGTCCCAAGAGACCCAGTACTTC.

This chain connects TRBV9 to TRBJ2-3; no firm D call. V gave up 0 bases and J gave up 4 bases, with 12 bases separating them. Per germline, CDR1 SGDLS and CDR2 YYNGEE. This CDR3 has 15 amino acids. This CDR3 reads CASSVAEESADTQYF. The DNA of the CDR3 is TGTGCCAGCAGCGTAGCCGAAGAAAGCGCAGATACGCAGTATTTT.

This clonotype was counted between two and nine times. The genes are TRBV7-2 and TRBJ2-5; TRBD2 aligns across 11 bases. Trimming cost V 6 bases and J 5 bases; bases outside gene matches: 11. The CDR3 loop spans 16 amino acids. Germline CDR1 reads SGHTA; CDR2 reads FQGNSA. CDR3 sequence: CASRLIAGGPSETQYF. CDR3 DNA: TGTGCCAGCAGGCTGATAGCGGGGGGGCCCTCCGAGACCCAGTACTTC. The variable domain in full, completed from reference TRBV7-2 and TRBJ2-5, reads GAGVSQSPSNKVTEKGKDVELRCDPISGHTALYWYRQSLGQGLEFLIYFQGNSAPDKSGLPSDRFSAERTGGSVSTLTIQRTQQEDSAVYLCASRLIAGGPSETQYFGPGTRLLVL.

This clonotype has just a few counts. The chain employs TRBV19 and TRBJ2-5, with 9 bases fitting TRBD1. The CDR3 has 15 residues. Trimming at V came to 6 bases and at J to 4 bases, leaving 9 bases not matched to a gene. Germline V lookup: CDR1 LNHDA, CDR2 SQIVND (reference sequence). CDR3 residues: CASSGGTGFPETQYF. DNA for the CDR3: TGTGCCAGTAGCGGAGGGACAGGGTTTCCAGAGACCCAGTACTTC.

This clonotype was seen more than once but under ten times. The chain employs TRBV10-3 and TRBJ1-2, with unresolved D. Trimming shortened V by 0 bases and J by 4 bases, and 9 bases separated the two germline ends. The CDR3 loop spans 14 amino acids. Germline V gene data show CDR1 as ENHRY and CDR2 as SYGVKD. The CDR3 nucleotides are TGTGCCATCAGTGAGTCTGGGCTAAGCTATGGCTACACCTTC. It is translated as CAISESGLSYGYTF.

The chain carries TRBV5-1 and TRBJ2-3; possibly TRBD1 for D (6 bases). V lost 7 bases and J lost 2, with 14 bases in between. The CDR3 sequence is 14 residues long. From germline, CDR1 is SGHRS and CDR2 YFSETQ. In DNA form, the CDR3 reads TGCGCCAGCTGCTCCGACAGGACCACAGATACGCAGTATTTT. Its translation: CASCSDRTTDTQYF.

This clonotype was seen more than once but under ten times. The gene calls are TRBV5-6 and TRBJ2-1; D might be TRBD1 (6 bases). V shed 0 bases and J shed 4 bases, with 11 bases lying between them. The CDR3 has 15 residues. The germline CDR1 and CDR2 sequences are SGHDT and YYEEEE. The CDR3 DNA reads TGTGCCAGCAGCTTGGTGGACAGTAGTTACAATGAGCAGTTCTTC. This sequence encodes CASSLVDSSYNEQFF.

This chain joins TRBV9 and TRBJ2-2, with D perhaps TRBD1 or TRBD2 (6 bases each). There are 14 residues in the CDR3. Germline CDR1 reads SGDLS; CDR2 reads YYNGEE. V was cut by 4 bases and J by 4 bases, with 11 bases left in between. The CDR3 is CASSPGGPTGELFF. Written as DNA, the CDR3 is TGTGCCAGCAGCCCTGGGGGGCCCACCGGGGAGCTGTTTTTT.

Written as DNA, the CDR3 is TGTGCCAGCAGTTACTCGGAAGACAGGTCTGAAGCTTTCTTT. Amino acids: CASSYSEDRSEAFF. The chain employs TRBV6-6 and TRBJ1-1; a possible D gene is TRBD1 (6 bases). V gave up 0 bases and J gave up 6 bases, with 11 bases separating them. Germline V gene data show CDR1 as MNHNY and CDR2 as SVGAGI (reference sequence). The CDR3 length is 14 residues.

In its sample, this clonotype was seen once. The V and J genes are TRBV19 and TRBJ2-3; D is tentatively TRBD1 or TRBD2 (5 bases each). There are 14 residues in the CDR3. Germline V lookup: CDR1 LNHDA, CDR2 SQIVND (reference sequence). Trimming removed 3 bases at V and 2 bases at J, with 9 bases between. CDR3 sequence (DNA): TGTGCCAGTAGTATTGGGGGTATCACAGATACGCAGTATTTT. Its translation is CASSIGGITDTQYF.

This clonotype was detected only a few times. The rearrangement links TRBV5-5 to TRBJ1-1, with D perhaps matching TRBD1 (5 bases). V gave up 3 bases and J gave up 5 bases, with 14 bases separating them. Germline V gives CDR1 SGHKS, CDR2 YYEKEE (reference sequence). The CDR3 is made up of 14 amino acids. CDR3 sequence: CASSWRSGRTEAFF. CDR3 nucleotide sequence: TGTGCCAGCAGCTGGAGGTCAGGGAGGACTGAAGCTTTCTTT.